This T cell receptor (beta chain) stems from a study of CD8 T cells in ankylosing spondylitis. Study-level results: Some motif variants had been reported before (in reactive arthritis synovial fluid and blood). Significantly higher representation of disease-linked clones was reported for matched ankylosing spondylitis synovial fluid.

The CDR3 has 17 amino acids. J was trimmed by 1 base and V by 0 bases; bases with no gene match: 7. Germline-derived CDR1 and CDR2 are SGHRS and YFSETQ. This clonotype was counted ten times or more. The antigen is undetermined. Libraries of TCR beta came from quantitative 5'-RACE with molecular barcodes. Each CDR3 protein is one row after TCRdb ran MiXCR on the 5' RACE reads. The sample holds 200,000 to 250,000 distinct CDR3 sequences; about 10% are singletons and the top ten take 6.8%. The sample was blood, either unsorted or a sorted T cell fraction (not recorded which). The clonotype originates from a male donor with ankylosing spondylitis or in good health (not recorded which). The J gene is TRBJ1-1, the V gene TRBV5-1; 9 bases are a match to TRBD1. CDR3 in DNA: TGCGCCAGCAGCTTGGTACAGGGGGCTTCGGGGAACACTGAAGCTTTCTTT. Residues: CASSLVQGASGNTEAFF.